Shown below are 7 T cell receptor beta chains from a single sample sequenced in a study of identical twins. TCRdb reprocessed the 5' RACE reads via MiXCR and lists one record per CDR3 protein. Of 1,800,000 or so distinct CDR3 sequences listed, less than 35% are singletons. Material: cord blood. These receptors all stem from a newborn girl in good health.

The chain combines TRBV9 with TRBJ2-5, with D possibly matching TRBD1 (5 bases). This CDR3 region has 15 residues. Germline-derived CDR1 and CDR2 are SGDLS and YYNGEE. Trimming stripped 0 bases from V and 5 bases from J, with 14 bases between. The CDR3 bases are TGTGCCAGCAGCGTAGGGGTTGGGGCAGGGGAGACCCAGTACTTC. Protein product: CASSVGVGAGETQYF.

About this clonotype: The conserved phenylalanine or tryptophan is not found at the CDR3 terminus, so this likely reflects a read error. The chain joins TRBV5-1 to TRBJ2-5; D unclear. This CDR3 contains 13 residues. Trimming took 4 bases from V and 1 from J, leaving 8 bases between them. The germline V gene has CDR1 SGHRS and CDR2 YFSETQ. The DNA for the CDR3 is TGCGCCAGCAGCCCACGACCCCAAGAGACCCAGTACTCC. Translating it yields CASSPRPQETQYS.

CDR3 loop: CASRFGANTGELFF. CDR3 bases: TGTGCCAGCAGGTTTGGGGCGAACACCGGGGAGCTGTTTTTT. The chain carries TRBV12-3 or TRBV12-4 and TRBJ2-2; D not resolved. V was pared by 6 bases and J by 0 bases, with 8 bases between. This CDR3 spans 14 amino acids.

In its sample, this clonotype was seen a few times. V and J are TRBV7-8 and TRBJ2-5; perhaps D is TRBD1 or TRBD2 (5 bases each). With 1 base removed from V and 13 bases from J, the gap between germline ends came to 13 bases. This CDR3 has 12 residues. Germline assignment: CDR1 SGHVS and CDR2 FQNEAQ. The CDR3, as DNA: TGTGCCAGCAGCTTAGTGAGGCAGGGACGGTACTTC. Translated: CASSLVRQGRYF.

A few counts support this clonotype. The genes are TRBV20-1 and TRBJ2-1; 7 bases are a match to TRBD2. The CDR3 runs to 16 residues. From germline, CDR1 is DFQATT and CDR2 SNEGSKA (reference sequence). V lost 1 base, J lost 2 bases, and 8 bases stayed unmatched. In nucleotides, the CDR3 is TGCAGTGCTAGAGGGCGGGAGAGGATCCCCTACAATGAGCAGTTCTTC. It specifies CSARGRERIPYNEQFF.

This clonotype has only a few counts. The V gene is TRBV5-1, the J gene TRBJ2-7; tentatively, D is TRBD1 or TRBD2 (6 bases each). CDR1 and CDR2 from the germline V gene are SGHRS and YFSETQ. This CDR3 region has 16 residues. Trimming cost V 3 bases and J 6 bases, with 22 bases left between them. In nucleotides, the CDR3 is TGCGCCAGCAGCTCTTTCCAGCGAGCGGAGGGGGTCGAGCAGTACTTC. Its translation is CASSSFQRAEGVEQYF.

This clonotype was recorded a few times. The chain carries TRBV2 and TRBJ2-3, with 8 bases that match TRBD1. V shed 0 bases, J shed 1 base, and the junction held 9 bases outside the gene matches. The CDR3 has 18 amino acids. CDR1 and CDR2 (germline): SNHLY, FYNNEI. CDR3 protein: CASSEALSPGQGTDTQYF. The CDR3 nucleotides are TGTGCCAGCAGTGAAGCGCTGAGTCCGGGACAGGGCACAGATACGCAGTATTTT.